These 5 T cell receptor beta chains came from one sample sequenced in a study of T-cell memory formation after mild COVID-19. MiXCR, applied by TCRdb to the 5' RACE reads, yields one record per CDR3 protein. The table lists 100,000 or so distinct CDR3 sequences, roughly 10% of them singletons. Material for sequencing was PBMCs or a T cell subset sorted from them (not recorded which). The receptors here all came from a man younger than 35 who had mild COVID-19 (a few samples of this study predate the infection). Cell type and time point are not known.

The CDR3 sequence: CASSQAPGTVNEQYF. As DNA, the CDR3 is TGCGCCAGCAGCCAAGCCCCCGGGACAGTTAACGAGCAGTACTTC. The chain couples TRBV4-3 to TRBJ2-7; the match to TRBD1 covers 7 bases. CDR1 LGHNA and CDR2 YSLEER come from the germline V gene. The CDR3 is 15 residues long. V lost 1 base, J lost 5 bases, and 8 bases stayed unmatched.

The chain links TRBV2 to TRBJ2-3, with D possibly matching TRBD2 (6 bases). CDR1 is SNHLY and CDR2 is FYNNEI in the germline V gene. V was pared by 5 bases and J by 6 bases, with 15 bases between. This CDR3 contains 14 residues. CDR3 protein: CASSWKEGVDTQYF. CDR3 DNA: TGTGCCAGCAGTTGGAAGGAGGGTGTGGATACGCAGTATTTT. Filled out from reference TRBV2 and TRBJ2-3, the complete variable domain reads EPEVTQTPSHQVTQMGQEVILRCVPISNHLYFYWYRQILGQKVEFLVSFYNNEISEKSEIFDDQFSVERPDGSNFTLKIRSTKLEDSAMYFCASSWKEGVDTQYFGPGTRLTVL.

This chain links TRBV12-3 or TRBV12-4 with TRBJ2-3, with 8 positions matching TRBD1. The junction had 8 bases not matched to a gene; V was cut back by 5 bases and J by 4 bases. The CDR3 sequence is 15 residues long. CDR3 nucleotide sequence: TGTGCCAGCAGTCCGACTCAGACAGGGGCAGATACGCAGTATTTT. Encoded protein: CASSPTQTGADTQYF.

This clonotype was detected only a few times. V is TRBV14 and J is TRBJ2-7, with TRBD1 matching 10 bases. Germline CDR1 SGHDN, CDR2 FVKESK. With 3 bases clipped from V and 3 bases from J, the junction kept 2 bases outside the gene matches. CDR3 length equals 14 residues. The CDR3 spells CASSQGTGDYEQYF. The CDR3, as DNA: TGTGCCAGCAGCCAGGGGACAGGGGACTACGAGCAGTACTTC.

This chain uses TRBV4-1 with TRBJ2-7; D possibly uses TRBD1 or TRBD2 (6 bases each). The V end lost 4 bases, the J end lost 3 bases, and 16 bases lay between the germline ends. The germline CDR1 and CDR2 sequences are MGHRA and YSYEKL. The CDR3 length is 15 residues. CDR3 nucleotide sequence: TGCGCCAGCAGCCTCATGTCGGGGGCGGACTACGAGCAGTACGTC. This gives the protein CASSLMSGADYEQYV.